These 10 T cell receptor beta chains came from one sample sequenced in a study of T cell responses to AZD1222 COVID-19 vaccine. Clones were read by immunoSEQ multiplex PCR, and TCRdb kept only the in-frame ones, dropping some. Counted here are under 130,000 clones, roughly 87% occurring once; the ten biggest clones make up approximately 5%. The input for sequencing was peripheral blood, taken on day 0 of AZD1222 vaccination. These receptors were collected from an adult in good health.

This clone was found once. The chain links TRBV29-1 to TRBJ2-7; 7 bases are a match to TRBD1. Losses at the gene ends were 6 bases for V and 0 bases for J; bases not matched to a gene: 2. CDR1 is SQVTM, CDR2 ANQGSEA, per germline. The CDR3 length is 12 residues. CDR3 bases: TGCAGCGTCGGGACAGTCTCCTACGAGCAGTACTTC. It specifies CSVGTVSYEQYF.

J is TRBJ2-7 and V is TRBV9, with 7 bases fitting TRBD2. Trimming removed 0 bases from V and 3 bases from J; junction bases left unmatched: 3. This CDR3 has 14 residues. Looked up from germline, CDR1 is SGDLS and CDR2 is YYNGEE. CDR3 DNA: TGTGCCAGCAGCGTAGCAGGGACTAACTACGAGCAGTACTTC. It translates to CASSVAGTNYEQYF.

The chain uses TRBV6-5 and TRBJ2-1, with 8 nucleotides matching TRBD1. Looked up from germline, CDR1 is MNHEY and CDR2 is SVGAGI. Trimming at V came to 4 bases and at J to 7 bases, leaving 12 bases not matched to a gene. CDR3 length: 16 amino acids. For the CDR3, the DNA is TGTGCCAGCAGTTCCTGGACAGGGATGGGTAAGAATGAGCAGTTCTTC. Translation: CASSSWTGMGKNEQFF.

This clone was seen only a few times. The V and J genes are TRBV7-2 and TRBJ1-4; 7 bases line up with TRBD1. Germline CDR1 SGHTA, CDR2 FQGNSA. CDR3 length: 14 amino acids. V trimming: 6 bases; J trimming: 10 bases; junction bases outside the gene matches: 11. The CDR3 is CASREGARSGKLFF. The CDR3 coding sequence is TGTGCCAGCAGGGAGGGGGCGCGGAGCGGAAAACTGTTTTTT.

This clone was found a few times. The rearrangement links TRBV21-1 to TRBJ1-4; the table's TRBD1 call for D was not verified on the DNA. TRBV21-1 is described as a pseudogene. This CDR3 region has 16 residues. The CDR3 region is CASGGRVTVYNEKLFF. The CDR3 coding sequence is TGTGCCAGCGGCGGTCGAGTGACAGTTTATAATGAAAAACTGTTTTTT.

This chain joins TRBV7-9 and TRBJ2-1; 10 nucleotides match TRBD1. CDR1 and CDR2 from the germline V gene are SEHNR and FQNEAQ (reference sequence). V lost 5 bases, J lost 3 bases, and 7 bases stayed unmatched. The CDR3 runs 16 residues. In nucleotides, the CDR3 is TGTGCCAGCAGCCCCTGGGGACAGGGGCGCTACAATGAGCAGTTCTTC. Protein: CASSPWGQGRYNEQFF. Looking up the rest from reference TRBV7-9 and TRBJ2-1 gives the full variable domain: DTGVSQNPRHKITKRGQNVTFRCDPISEHNRLYWYRQTLGQGPEFLTYFQNEAQLEKSRLLSDRFSAERPKGSFSTLEIQRTEQGDSAMYLCASSPWGQGRYNEQFFGPGTRLTVL.

The chain recombines TRBV19 with TRBJ2-1, with a tentative D call TRBD1 (6 bases). Per the germline V gene, CDR1 is LNHDA and CDR2 is SQIVND (reference sequence). With 6 bases removed from V and 0 bases from J, the gap between germline ends came to 12 bases. The CDR3 totals 15 residues. This CDR3 is CASRFDRSSYNEQFF. The CDR3 DNA is TGTGCCAGTAGGTTCGACAGGAGCTCCTACAATGAGCAGTTCTTC.

On this clone: The junction departs from the called germline gene at one end, perhaps through a read error. The chain recombines TRBV19 with TRBJ1-1; D is unresolved. Germline CDR1 reads LNHDA; CDR2 reads SQIVND (reference sequence). This CDR3 is 11 amino acids long. The CDR3 DNA reads as TGTGCCAGTATGTCCGCCTTTGCTTCTTACTTT. It specifies CASMSAFASYF.

V is TRBV5-8 and J is TRBJ1-5, with a tentative D call TRBD1 (6 bases). This CDR3 contains 16 residues. V lost 2 bases and J lost 0, with 12 bases in between. Per the germline V gene, CDR1 is SGHTS and CDR2 is YDEGEE. The CDR3 loop is CASSFVTGHSNQPQHF. For the CDR3, the DNA is TGTGCCAGCAGCTTTGTGACAGGTCATAGCAATCAGCCCCAGCATTTT.

The chain couples TRBV28 to TRBJ1-4, with D uncertain. The germline V gene encodes CDR1 MDHEN and CDR2 SYDVKM. Trimming left V 6 bases short and J 2 bases short, with 13 bases between. The length of the CDR3 is 15 residues. CDR3 DNA: TGTGCCAGCAGCCCCCCGACGGGTACTAATGAAAAACTGTTTTTT. This encodes CASSPPTGTNEKLFF.